This T cell receptor beta chain comes out of a study of T cell responses to AZD1222 COVID-19 vaccine. The CDR3 spans 12 residues. V was clipped by 3 bases and J by 4 bases, with 4 bases between them. About this clone itself: The antigen remains unidentified. Other nucleotide sequences in the sample specify the same CDR3.

Study-wide results and caveats: Two AZD1222 administrations were followed by greater Spike-specific TCR breadth and depth.

The data were produced by immunoSEQ multiplex PCR, yet TCRdb's version contains in-frame clones alone and is incomplete. This table holds some 150,000 clones, 88% found once. Sequenced material: peripheral blood, taken 28 days after the second dose of the MenACWY control vaccine. The TCR originated in an adult who received the MenACWY meningococcal vaccine as a control. The genes are TRBV12-3 or TRBV12-4 and TRBJ1-5; the D is unclear. CDR3 protein: CASSFGNQPQHF. CDR3 nucleotide sequence: TGTGCCAGCAGTTTTGGGAATCAGCCCCAGCATTTT.